The 13 T cell receptor beta chains below come from one sample, sequenced in a study of beta chain features in type 1 diabetes. Every bit of the isolated RNA underwent reverse transcription, so sequencing read expressed TCRB transcripts. Using immunoSEQ multiplex PCR, the repertoire was profiled, and TCRdb retains in-frame clones only, with some absent. The sample shows hundreds of thousands of clones, roughly an eighth of them seen only once. Study-wide points: Moderately but significantly shorter TCRB CDR3s were found in Type 1 diabetes patients in all four CD4+ subsets.

No cognate antigen is known for these TCRs. Material for sequencing was naive CD4+ T cells from blood. Every receptor here comes from a young man with type 1 diabetes.

This clone has only a few counts. The chain carries TRBV5-1 and TRBJ2-2, with no clear D. The germline V gene has CDR1 SGHRS and CDR2 YFSETQ. V was shortened by 0 bases and J by 4 bases, with 7 bases between the two germline ends. The CDR3 is 14 residues long. This CDR3 is CASSLARSTGELFF. The CDR3, as DNA: TGCGCCAGCAGCTTGGCCAGGTCCACCGGGGAGCTGTTTTTT.

CDR3 sequence reads: CASSPGAGAADTQYF. For the CDR3, the DNA is TGTGCCAGCTCACCAGGGGCGGGAGCTGCAGATACGCAGTATTTT. The chain employs TRBV18 and TRBJ2-3; TRBD2 matches 7 bases. CDR3 length: 15 residues. V shed 2 bases, J shed 4 bases, and the junction held 6 bases outside the gene matches. Germline CDR1 reads KGHSH; CDR2 reads LQKENI.

This chain connects TRBV5-4 to TRBJ2-6, with D possibly being TRBD1 (6 bases). V shed 4 bases and J shed 0 bases, with 11 bases lying between them. Germline CDR1 reads SGHNT; CDR2 reads YYREEE (reference sequence). There are 16 residues in the CDR3. CDR3 protein: CASSLGQTSGANVLTF. DNA for the CDR3: TGTGCCAGCAGCCTAGGACAGACCTCTGGGGCCAACGTCCTGACTTTC. Based on the CDR3 plus reference TRBV5-4 and TRBJ2-6, the full variable domain is ETGVTQSPTHLIKTRGQQVTLRCSSQSGHNTVSWYQQALGQGPQFIFQYYREEENGRGNFPPRFSGLQFPNYSSELNVNALELDDSALYLCASSLGQTSGANVLTFGAGSRLTVL.

In this sample, this clone turned up a few times. The junction and the germline gene differ at one end; a read error may be behind it. This sequence joins TRBV14 and TRBJ1-2; 7 positions agree with TRBD1. Germline CDR1 is SGHDN and CDR2 is FVKESK. The CDR3 runs 14 residues. In DNA form, the CDR3 reads TGTGCCAGCAGCCACATCACCAGGGGACAGACTATTGCCTTC. Amino acids: CASSHITRGQTIAF.

This chain uses TRBV5-4 with TRBJ2-5; 12 bases line up with TRBD2. The CDR3 loop spans 15 amino acids. With 4 bases clipped from V and 5 bases from J, the junction kept 6 bases outside the gene matches. The germline gives CDR1 SGHNT, CDR2 YYREEE (reference sequence). In nucleotides, the CDR3 is TGTGCCAGCAGCGTTCCGACTAGCGGGAGTGAGACCCAGTACTTC. This gives the protein CASSVPTSGSETQYF. Variable domain in full (rest from reference TRBV5-4 and TRBJ2-5): ETGVTQSPTHLIKTRGQQVTLRCSSQSGHNTVSWYQQALGQGPQFIFQYYREEENGRGNFPPRFSGLQFPNYSSELNVNALELDDSALYLCASSVPTSGSETQYFGPGTRLLVL.

This clone was seen a few times. The rearrangement links TRBV5-1 to TRBJ2-3, with 7 bases aligning to TRBD2. The CDR3 sequence is 15 residues long. The V gene's germline CDR1 is SGHRS and CDR2 YFSETQ. V lost 5 bases, J lost 0 bases, and 6 bases stayed unmatched. CDR3 DNA sequence: TGCGCCAGCAGTATGACTAGCACTAGCACAGATACGCAGTATTTT. Protein: CASSMTSTSTDTQYF. The complete variable domain, with remaining parts taken from reference TRBV5-1 and TRBJ2-3, reads KAGVTQTPRYLIKTRGQQVTLSCSPISGHRSVSWYQQTPGQGLQFLFEYFSETQRNKGNFPGRFSGRQFSNSRSEMNVSTLELGDSALYLCASSMTSTSTDTQYFGPGTRLTVL.

This clone showed up many times. The CDR3 loop reads CSVLVGGEETQYF. The CDR3 DNA reads TGCAGCGTTCTCGTCGGGGGAGAAGAGACCCAGTACTTC. The chain is built from TRBV29-1 and TRBJ2-5; possibly TRBD2 for D (6 bases). Germline lookup yields CDR1 SQVTM and CDR2 ANQGSEA. V dropped 5 bases and J dropped 3 bases, with 13 bases sitting between them. The CDR3 loop spans 13 amino acids.

This clone was picked up a small number of times. The genes are TRBV25-1 and TRBJ2-7, with D possibly matching TRBD2 (5 bases). The CDR3 extends over 13 amino acids. V lost 5 bases to trimming and J lost 3 bases, with 11 bases between them. The germline gives CDR1 MGHDK, CDR2 SYGVNS. CDR3 protein: CASSRESIYEQYF. CDR3 DNA: TGTGCCAGCAGTAGGGAGTCAATCTACGAGCAGTACTTC.

CDR3 region: CASSYSVAGAYEQYF. CDR3 DNA: TGTGCCAGCAGTTACTCGGTCGCAGGGGCGTACGAGCAGTACTTC. This chain connects TRBV6-5 to TRBJ2-7; the D gene is possibly TRBD1 (6 bases). Between the trimmed V and J ends, which lost 0 bases and 4 bases, there was a span of 13 bases. CDR3 size: 15 residues. Germline values: CDR1 MNHEY, CDR2 SVGAGI.

The rearrangement links TRBV28 to TRBJ2-3, with a possible D match to TRBD2 (5 bases). The CDR3 totals 15 residues. Trimming cost V 0 bases and J 9 bases, with 16 bases left between them. Germline V gene data show CDR1 as MDHEN and CDR2 as SYDVKM. CDR3 residues: CASSLWQSSGITQYF. For the CDR3, the DNA is TGTGCCAGCAGTTTATGGCAATCGAGCGGAATAACGCAGTATTTT.

This clone was detected a few times. This rearrangement joins TRBV20-1 to TRBJ2-1; TRBD2 is a possible D gene (6 bases). The CDR3 length is 11 residues. Trimming took 3 bases from V and 6 from J, leaving 6 bases between them. Germline V gene lookup returns CDR1 DFQATT and CDR2 SNEGSKA (reference sequence). CDR3 DNA sequence: TGCAGTGCTAGCGGGGGCAATGAGCAGTTCTTC. It specifies CSASGGNEQFF.

A few counts support this clone. The chain employs TRBV4-3 and TRBJ2-1, with D maybe TRBD2 (6 bases). The V end lost 2 bases, the J end lost 5 bases, and 10 bases lay between the germline ends. The length of the CDR3 is 14 residues. Germline V CDR1 and CDR2: LGHNA, YSLEER. The CDR3 region is CASSQRDLDNEQFF. CDR3 sequence (DNA): TGCGCCAGCAGCCAACGGGACTTAGACAATGAGCAGTTCTTC.

This chain uses TRBV5-1 with TRBJ2-1; no firm D call. V lost 0 bases and J 0 bases, leaving 7 bases between the germline ends. Germline assignment: CDR1 SGHRS and CDR2 YFSETQ. The CDR3 totals 15 residues. The DNA for the CDR3 is TGCGCCAGCAGCTTGGGCGTAAGCTCCTACAATGAGCAGTTCTTC. Protein sequence: CASSLGVSSYNEQFF.